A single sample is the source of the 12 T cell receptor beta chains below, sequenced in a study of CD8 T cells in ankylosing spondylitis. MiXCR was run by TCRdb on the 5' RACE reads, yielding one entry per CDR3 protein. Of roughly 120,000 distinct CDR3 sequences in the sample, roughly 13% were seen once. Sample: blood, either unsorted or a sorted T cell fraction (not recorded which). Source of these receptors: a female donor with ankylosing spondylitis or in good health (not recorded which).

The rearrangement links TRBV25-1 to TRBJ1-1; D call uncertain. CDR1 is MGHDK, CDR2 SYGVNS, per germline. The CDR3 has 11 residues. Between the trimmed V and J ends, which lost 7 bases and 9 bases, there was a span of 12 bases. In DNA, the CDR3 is TGTGCCAGCATCTACAAGGGTAAAGCTTTCTTT. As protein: CASIYKGKAFF.

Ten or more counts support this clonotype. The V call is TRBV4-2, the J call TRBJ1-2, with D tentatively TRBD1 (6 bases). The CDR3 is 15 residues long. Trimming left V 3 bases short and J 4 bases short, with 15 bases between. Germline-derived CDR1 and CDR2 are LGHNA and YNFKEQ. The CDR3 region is CASSQGGGARYGYTF. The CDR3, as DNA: TGTGCCAGCAGCCAGGGCGGGGGCGCACGCTATGGCTACACCTTC.

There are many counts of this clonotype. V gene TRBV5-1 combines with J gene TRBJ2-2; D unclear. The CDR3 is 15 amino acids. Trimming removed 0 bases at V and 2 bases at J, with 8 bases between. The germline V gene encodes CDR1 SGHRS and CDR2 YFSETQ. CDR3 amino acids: CASSLAPSNTGELFF. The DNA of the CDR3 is TGCGCCAGCAGCTTGGCCCCGTCAAACACCGGGGAGCTGTTTTTT.

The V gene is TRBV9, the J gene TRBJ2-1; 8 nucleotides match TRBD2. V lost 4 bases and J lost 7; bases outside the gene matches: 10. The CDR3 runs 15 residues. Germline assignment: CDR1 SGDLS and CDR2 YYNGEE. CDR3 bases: TGTGCCAGCAGCCAATCAGCGGGAGTGGAGAATGAGCAGTTCTTC. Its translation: CASSQSAGVENEQFF. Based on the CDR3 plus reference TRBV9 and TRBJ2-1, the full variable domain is DSGVTQTPKHLITATGQRVTLRCSPRSGDLSVYWYQQSLDQGLQFLIQYYNGEERAKGNILERFSAQQFPDLHSELNLSSLELGDSALYFCASSQSAGVENEQFFGPGTRLTVL.

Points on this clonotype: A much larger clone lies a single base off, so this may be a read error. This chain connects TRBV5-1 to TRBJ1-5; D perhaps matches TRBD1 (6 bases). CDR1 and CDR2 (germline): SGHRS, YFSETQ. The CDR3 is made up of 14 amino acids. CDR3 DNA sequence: TGCGTCAGCAGCTTGGTACAGGGCGGTCAGCCCCAGCATTTT. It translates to CVSSLVQGGQPQHF.

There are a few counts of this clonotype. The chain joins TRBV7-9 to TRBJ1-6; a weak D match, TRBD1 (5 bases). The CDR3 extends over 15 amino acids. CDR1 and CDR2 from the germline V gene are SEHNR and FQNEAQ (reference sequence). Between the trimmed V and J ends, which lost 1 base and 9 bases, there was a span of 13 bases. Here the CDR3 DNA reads TGTGCCAGCAGCTTAGGTCGCGATGGGGCTTCACCCCTCCACTTT. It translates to CASSLGRDGASPLHF.

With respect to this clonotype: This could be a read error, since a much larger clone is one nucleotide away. CDR3 in DNA: TGCGCCAGCAGCTTGGTAGTTTCCAGATCTAACAATGGGCAGTTCTTC. It encodes CASSLVVSRSNNGQFF. The V gene is TRBV5-1, the J gene TRBJ2-1; D gene ambiguous. In germline, CDR1 is SGHRS, CDR2 YFSETQ. There are 16 residues in the CDR3.

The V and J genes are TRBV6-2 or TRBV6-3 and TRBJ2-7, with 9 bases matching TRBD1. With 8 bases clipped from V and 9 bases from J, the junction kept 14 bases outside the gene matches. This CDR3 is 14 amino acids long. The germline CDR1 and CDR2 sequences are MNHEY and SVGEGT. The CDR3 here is CASAYGQGKNAQYF. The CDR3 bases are TGTGCCAGCGCCTACGGACAGGGGAAAAACGCGCAGTACTTC.

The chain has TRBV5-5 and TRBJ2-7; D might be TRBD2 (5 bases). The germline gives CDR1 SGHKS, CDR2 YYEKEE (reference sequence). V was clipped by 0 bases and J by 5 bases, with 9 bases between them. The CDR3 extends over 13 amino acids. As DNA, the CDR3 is TGTGCCAGCAGCTTGGCGGGGATCCACGAGCAGTACTTC. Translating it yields CASSLAGIHEQYF.

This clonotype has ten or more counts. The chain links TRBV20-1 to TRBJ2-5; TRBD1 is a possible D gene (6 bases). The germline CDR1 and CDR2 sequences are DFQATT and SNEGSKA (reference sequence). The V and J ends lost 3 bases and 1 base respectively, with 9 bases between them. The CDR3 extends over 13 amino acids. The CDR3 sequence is CSASRTAQETQYF. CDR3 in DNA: TGCAGTGCTAGCCGGACAGCCCAAGAGACCCAGTACTTC.

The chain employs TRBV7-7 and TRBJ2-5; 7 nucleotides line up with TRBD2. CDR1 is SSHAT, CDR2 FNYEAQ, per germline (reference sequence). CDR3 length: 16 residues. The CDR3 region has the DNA TGTGCTGGCAGCTTAGCGGGTCCGGGACCTCAAGAGACCCAGTACTTC. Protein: CAGSLAGPGPQETQYF.

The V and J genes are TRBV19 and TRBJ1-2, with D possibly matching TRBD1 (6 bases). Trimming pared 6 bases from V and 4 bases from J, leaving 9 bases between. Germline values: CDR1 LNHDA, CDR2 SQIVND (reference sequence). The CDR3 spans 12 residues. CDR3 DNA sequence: TGTGCCAGTAGAACAGGGAGCTATGGCTACACCTTC. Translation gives CASRTGSYGYTF.